This T cell receptor (beta chain) was profiled in a study of preoperative IRX-2 immunotherapy in early breast cancer. TCRdb's table, derived via immunoSEQ multiplex PCR, lists solely in-frame clones and lacks some. Among more than 35,000 clones listed, about 72% were seen once. Documented treatment: preoperative locoregional IRX-2 cytokine immunotherapy. Samples came from a phase Ib trial of preoperative locoregional IRX-2 cytokine immunotherapy. In germline, CDR1 is MRHNA, CDR2 SNTAGT. V dropped 10 bases and J dropped 1; count of bases not matched to a gene: 7. The CDR3 covers 14 residues. The sequence was obtained from a human donor with breast cancer. The chain recombines TRBV6-4 with TRBJ2-7; 10 bases map to TRBD2. This material consisted of tumor tissue, taken after IRX-2 immunotherapy. The CDR3 DNA sequence: TGTGCCATCAGGGGGACTAGCGAATCCTACGAGCAGTACTTC. It encodes CAIRGTSESYEQYF.